A single sample gave rise to the 24 T cell receptor beta chains below, sequenced in a study of T cells in Graves' hyperthyroidism and ophthalmopathy. It was RNA transcripts that yielded the amplified TCR beta CDR3 regions. The HTBI primer set drove a first-round RT-PCR of the TCR CDR3. TCRdb re-analysed the multiplex PCR reads in MiXCR, keeping a single row per CDR3 protein. The sample comprises nearly 600,000 distinct CDR3 sequences, approximately 13% of which are singletons, and almost 6% rests with the top ten. The sequencing input was blood. These receptors were collected from a woman younger than 45 with Graves' hyperthyroidism that later progressed to Graves' ophthalmopathy.

This clonotype has at least ten counts. The chain links TRBV6-1 to TRBJ1-1, with D maybe TRBD1 (6 bases). Trimming stripped 8 bases from V and 1 base from J, with 17 bases between. Germline V gene data show CDR1 as MNHNS and CDR2 as SASEGT. CDR3 length: 15 amino acids. CDR3 protein: CASAGSGAWNTEAFF. The CDR3 DNA reads as TGTGCCAGCGCGGGATCAGGGGCTTGGAACACTGAAGCTTTCTTT.

In this sample, this clonotype turned up many times. This chain links TRBV27 with TRBJ2-7; the D gene is possibly TRBD2 (5 bases). V was pared by 4 bases and J by 7 bases, with 14 bases between. The germline V gene encodes CDR1 MNHEY and CDR2 SMNVEV (reference sequence). CDR3 length: 13 amino acids. CDR3 coding DNA: TGTGCCAGCAGTTCATTTGGAAGCGGAGAGCAGTACTTC. Translated: CASSSFGSGEQYF.

The chain employs TRBV6-1 and TRBJ1-1; perhaps TRBD1 as D (5 bases). CDR1 is MNHNS, CDR2 SASEGT, per germline. This CDR3 contains 14 residues. The V and J ends lost 8 bases and 4 bases respectively, with 17 bases between them. The CDR3 is CASGAAGVGTEAFF. The CDR3 coding sequence is TGTGCCAGCGGGGCAGCGGGGGTGGGCACTGAAGCTTTCTTT.

This clonotype was counted a few times. The chain is built from TRBV27 and TRBJ2-1; TRBD1 matches at 7 bases. Germline CDR1 and CDR2: MNHEY and SMNVEV (reference sequence). The CDR3 is 14 amino acids. V lost 9 bases to trimming and J lost 3 bases; unmatched junction nucleotides: 8. The CDR3 region is CASATGTVYNEQFF. Here the CDR3 DNA reads TGTGCCAGTGCAACCGGGACAGTCTACAATGAGCAGTTCTTC.

There are a few counts of this clonotype. The gene calls are TRBV12-3 or TRBV12-4 and TRBJ2-4; 11 nucleotides agree with TRBD2. The CDR3 runs to 19 residues. With V trimmed by 5 bases and J by 9 bases, 21 bases remained unmatched. DNA for the CDR3: TGTGCCAGCAGTGACCGGGCACTAGCGGGAGCTTCGACGTTGGGCATTCAGTACTTC. Its translation is CASSDRALAGASTLGIQYF.

The chain joins TRBV20-1 to TRBJ1-1; perhaps TRBD1 as D (5 bases). There are 14 residues in the CDR3. The germline V and J ends were trimmed by 5 bases and 3 bases, with 16 bases remaining between them. Per the germline V gene, CDR1 is DFQATT and CDR2 is SNEGSKA (reference sequence). The CDR3 DNA reads TGCAGTGCTCTTGCCGGGACGAGGGACACTGAAGCTTTCTTT. Translated: CSALAGTRDTEAFF.

This clonotype has ten or more counts. The J gene is TRBJ1-1, the V gene TRBV28; a weak D match, TRBD1 (6 bases). Germline V gene sequence: CDR1 MDHEN, CDR2 SYDVKM. Trimming took off 4 bases at V and 0 bases at J, with 15 bases between the two ends. The CDR3 is 16 amino acids. The CDR3 nucleotides read TGTGCCAGCAGTTCGCCCCGCCGGGGGCTGAACACTGAAGCTTTCTTT. Its protein product is CASSSPRRGLNTEAFF.

The chain couples TRBV6-1 to TRBJ2-7, with TRBD2 matching over 9 bases. V gave up 6 bases and J gave up 5 bases; unmatched junction bases: 17. The germline CDR1 and CDR2 sequences are MNHNS and SASEGT. This CDR3 comprises 17 residues. DNA of the CDR3: TGTGCCAGCAGCCCAACGAGGCCCATAGCGGGGGACCACGAGCAGTACTTC. This gives the protein CASSPTRPIAGDHEQYF.

This chain joins TRBV10-3 and TRBJ2-7; 12 bases fit TRBD1. V dropped 8 bases and J dropped 9; count of bases not matched to a gene: 5. CDR1 is ENHRY, CDR2 SYGVKD, per germline. The CDR3 covers 12 residues. The CDR3 DNA reads as TGTGCCATCGGGGGACAGGGGGCGCGGCAGTACTTC. Residues: CAIGGQGARQYF.

On this clonotype itself: A much more abundant neighbour one base away suggests this may be a read error. The chain combines TRBV7-9 with TRBJ1-4; D gene unclear. This CDR3 has 14 amino acids. Germline lookup yields CDR1 SEHNR and CDR2 FQNEAQ (reference sequence). CDR3 amino acids: CASSLVSREEKLSF. The CDR3, as DNA: TGTGCCAGCAGCTTAGTCTCACGGGAGGAAAAACTGTCTTTT.

This clonotype was counted a few times. CDR3 protein: CASSRPFEQGINEQFF. CDR3 coding DNA: TGTGCCAGCAGCCGCCCCTTCGAACAGGGTATCAATGAGCAGTTCTTC. V is TRBV9 and J is TRBJ2-1, with a weak D call TRBD1 (6 bases). This CDR3 contains 16 residues. Per germline, CDR1 SGDLS and CDR2 YYNGEE. V lost 4 bases and J 6 bases, leaving 20 bases between the germline ends.

About this clonotype: Sequence at one end of the junction differs from germline and may be a read error. V and J are TRBV18 and TRBJ1-6; D is unresolved. Germline assignment: CDR1 KGHSH and CDR2 LQKENI. The CDR3 is 16 amino acids. CDR3 in amino acids: CASSPSLVGDNLPLHF. CDR3 DNA sequence: TGTGCCAGCTCACCATCCTTGGTCGGAGATAATTTACCCCTCCACTTT.

The genes are TRBV4-3 and TRBJ2-7; tentatively, D is TRBD2 (6 bases). The CDR3 length is 14 residues. Germline values: CDR1 LGHNA, CDR2 YSLEER. The germline V and J ends were trimmed by 1 base and 3 bases, with 10 bases remaining between them. CDR3 bases: TGCGCCAGCAGCCAAGCGGCGGGGAACTACGAGCAGTACTTC. It translates to CASSQAAGNYEQYF.

Only a few counts were recorded for this clonotype. V usage is TRBV19 and J usage is TRBJ2-1; D remains ambiguous. Trimming pared 5 bases from V and 0 bases from J, leaving 8 bases between. The germline CDR1 and CDR2 sequences are LNHDA and SQIVND (reference sequence). There are 14 residues in the CDR3. CDR3 amino acids: CASSYADSYNEQFF. CDR3 coding DNA: TGTGCCAGTAGTTATGCTGACTCCTACAATGAGCAGTTCTTC.

The chain links TRBV2 to TRBJ1-3; 8 bases fit TRBD1. Germline loops: CDR1 SNHLY, CDR2 FYNNEI. The CDR3 sequence is 16 residues long. With V trimmed by 5 bases and J by 2 bases, 8 bases remained unmatched. CDR3 nucleotide sequence: TGTGCCAGCAGTCTCCGACGGACAGGGACTGGAAACACCATATATTTT. Translation: CASSLRRTGTGNTIYF.

The table lists this clonotype with a few counts. This rearrangement joins TRBV3-1 to TRBJ2-2; D unclear. V was clipped by 0 bases and J by 4 bases, with 6 bases between them. There are 14 residues in the CDR3. The germline V gene encodes CDR1 LGHDT and CDR2 YNNKEL (reference sequence). In DNA, the CDR3 is TGTGCCAGCAGCCAAGAGGTTCCCACCGGGGAGCTGTTTTTT. This translates into CASSQEVPTGELFF.

This clonotype was counted only a few times. The genes are TRBV28 and TRBJ1-2, with D uncertain. The germline gives CDR1 MDHEN, CDR2 SYDVKM. This CDR3 is built from 15 residues. Deletions cut 3 bases from V and 4 bases from J, with 15 bases between. CDR3: CASSFFGRGPYGYTF. CDR3 sequence (DNA): TGTGCCAGCAGTTTCTTCGGACGAGGGCCCTATGGCTACACCTTC.

The V call is TRBV29-1, the J call TRBJ1-3, with no clear D. The CDR3 spans 13 residues. Germline V gene lookup returns CDR1 SQVTM and CDR2 ANQGSEA. The V end was cut by 4 bases, the J end by 0 bases, with 7 bases between. CDR3 in amino acids: CSVAPNSGNTIYF. DNA for the CDR3: TGCAGCGTTGCCCCGAACTCTGGAAACACCATATATTTT. Complete variable domain (other parts from reference TRBV29-1 and TRBJ1-3): SAVISQKPSRDICQRGTSLTIQCQVDSQVTMMFWYRQQPGQSLTLIATANQGSEATYESGFVIDKFPISRPNLTFSTLTVSNMSPEDSSIYLCSVAPNSGNTIYFGEGSWLTVV.

The table lists this clonotype with a few counts. The chain employs TRBV4-1 and TRBJ1-4, with D tentatively TRBD1 (6 bases). Germline V CDR1 and CDR2: MGHRA, YSYEKL. Deletions cut 7 bases from V and 4 bases from J, with 16 bases between. The length of the CDR3 is 15 residues. The CDR3, as DNA: TGCGCCAGCAACCGAGGGGGGGGCGTTAATGAAAAACTGTTTTTT. The encoded protein is CASNRGGGVNEKLFF.

This clonotype was counted at least ten times. The V and J genes are TRBV28 and TRBJ2-2; TRBD2 aligns across 8 bases. J was trimmed by 0 bases and V by 3 bases; bases with no gene match: 3. Germline V lookup: CDR1 MDHEN, CDR2 SYDVKM. This CDR3 is built from 16 residues. The chain's CDR3 is CASSLRGAANTGELFF. Here the CDR3 DNA reads TGTGCCAGCAGTTTGCGGGGGGCAGCGAACACCGGGGAGCTGTTTTTT.

This clonotype has just a few counts. The rearrangement joins TRBV30 to TRBJ2-1; D is perhaps TRBD1 or TRBD2 (6 bases each). This CDR3 spans 10 amino acids. Germline CDR1 is GTSNPN and CDR2 is SVGIG (reference sequence). V was shortened by 2 bases and J by 14 bases, with 10 bases between the two germline ends. The CDR3 DNA follows: TGTGCCTGGAGTCACAGGGAGGAGTTCTTC. Translation gives CAWSHREEFF.

Turning to this clonotype: This sequence may be a read error, since a much larger clone differs from it by one base. The chain combines TRBV5-1 with TRBJ2-7; 11 bases map to TRBD2. The CDR3 contains 15 residues. CDR1 SGHRS and CDR2 YFSETQ come from the germline V gene. The CDR3 bases are TGCGCCAGCAGCTTGGGACTAGCGGGACTCTACGATCAGTACTTC. Translation gives CASSLGLAGLYDQYF.

This chain uses TRBV20-1 with TRBJ1-5; possible D gene TRBD1, 6 bases. The CDR3 runs 16 residues. In germline, CDR1 is DFQATT, CDR2 SNEGSKA (reference sequence). V was clipped by 1 base and J by 1 base, with 14 bases between them. CDR3 region: CSARVGQTASNQPQHF. The CDR3 DNA reads TGCAGTGCTAGAGTGGGACAAACGGCGAGCAATCAGCCCCAGCATTTT.

This clonotype was counted at least ten times. The CDR3 loop reads CASSQDGTGNEKLFF. CDR3 sequence (DNA): TGTGCCAGCAGCCAAGATGGGACAGGGAATGAAAAACTGTTTTTT. The J gene is TRBJ1-4, the V gene TRBV3-1, with TRBD1 identical over 9 bases. From germline, CDR1 is LGHDT and CDR2 YNNKEL (reference sequence). The ends lost 0 bases at V and 5 bases at J; junction bases unmatched: 1. This CDR3 is 15 amino acids long. Full variable domain (rest looked up from reference TRBV3-1 and TRBJ1-4): DTAVSQTPKYLVTQMGNDKSIKCEQNLGHDTMYWYKQDSKKFLKIMFSYNNKELIINETVPNRFSPKSPDKAHLNLHINSLELGDSAVYFCASSQDGTGNEKLFFGSGTQLSVL.